The sequence of this T cell receptor (beta chain) was determined in a study of blood T cell repertoires in COVID-19. CDR3 length equals 15 residues. Germline CDR1 is MRHNA and CDR2 is SNTAGT. The V end lost 6 bases, the J end lost 2 bases, and 15 bases lay between the germline ends. Data came from immunoSEQ multiplex PCR; TCRdb stores just in-frame clones and leaves some out. The profile shows about 80,000 clones, about 90% of them singletons. The V and J genes are TRBV6-4 and TRBJ2-3, with a possible D match to TRBD2 (5 bases). This TCR derives from a woman aged 80 or over with active or convalescent COVID-19. The sample comprised peripheral blood. The CDR3 sequence is CASSKTTVNTDTQYF. CDR3 DNA sequence: TGTGCCAGCAGCAAGACTACCGTAAACACAGATACGCAGTATTTT.